Below are 8 T cell receptor beta chains sequenced from a single sample in a study of blood T cell repertoires in COVID-19. Data came from immunoSEQ multiplex PCR; TCRdb stores just in-frame clones and leaves some out. The sample lists around 180,000 clones, nearly 90% occurring once. Sequencing input: PBMCs or T cells enriched from blood (not recorded which). These receptors originate from a woman between 40 and 55 years old with acute COVID-19.

Of note for this clone: Other nucleotide sequences from this sample produce the same CDR3. The rearrangement links TRBV7-9 to TRBJ2-2; D unresolved. The CDR3 has 13 residues. In germline, CDR1 is SEHNR, CDR2 FQNEAQ (reference sequence). The V gene lost 0 bases and the J gene lost 4 bases, with 3 bases spanning the gap. CDR3 in DNA: TGTGCCAGCAGCTTAGCTAGCACCGGGGAGCTGTTTTTT. Amino acid sequence: CASSLASTGELFF. The whole variable domain, filled in from reference TRBV7-9 and TRBJ2-2, reads DTGVSQNPRHKITKRGQNVTFRCDPISEHNRLYWYRQTLGQGPEFLTYFQNEAQLEKSRLLSDRFSAERPKGSFSTLEIQRTEQGDSAMYLCASSLASTGELFFGEGSRLTVL.

This chain connects TRBV27 to TRBJ2-3, with 8 bases fitting TRBD2. CDR3 size: 15 residues. The trim removed 4 bases at V and 7 bases at J, leaving 10 bases unmatched. Per germline, CDR1 MNHEY and CDR2 SMNVEV (reference sequence). The CDR3: CASSSRTSRGNTQYF. CDR3 nucleotide sequence: TGTGCCAGCAGTTCCCGGACTAGCCGGGGGAATACGCAGTATTTT.

The V and J genes are TRBV11-1 and TRBJ2-3, with 8 nucleotides matching TRBD2. The germline V gene encodes CDR1 SGHAT and CDR2 FQDESV (reference sequence). V was clipped by 1 base and J by 4 bases; unmatched bases: 4. The CDR3 is 15 residues long. The DNA for the CDR3 is TGTGCCAGCAGCTTAGTCGGGGGGGGCGCAGATACGCAGTATTTT. Its translation: CASSLVGGGADTQYF.

This sequence joins TRBV30 and TRBJ2-5, with 7 nucleotides matching TRBD1. The V segment lost 0 bases and the J segment 5 bases; nucleotides outside the gene matches: 9. CDR1 is GTSNPN and CDR2 is SVGIG in the germline V gene (reference sequence). The CDR3 extends over 15 amino acids. The CDR3 region is CAWSVDSTGWETQYF. DNA for the CDR3: TGTGCCTGGAGTGTCGATTCGACAGGGTGGGAGACCCAGTACTTC.

V and J are TRBV11-2 and TRBJ2-7; TRBD1 matches 9 bases. This CDR3 is 15 amino acids long. Germline V gives CDR1 SGHAT, CDR2 FQNNGV. The V segment lost 1 base and the J segment 3 bases; nucleotides outside the gene matches: 4. CDR3 DNA sequence: TGTGCCAGCAGCTTAGGGGACAGGGAATACTACGAGCAGTACTTC. Translation: CASSLGDREYYEQYF. The entire variable domain, with the rest obtained from reference TRBV11-2 and TRBJ2-7, is as follows: EAGVAQSPRYKIIEKRQSVAFWCNPISGHATLYWYQQILGQGPKLLIQFQNNGVVDDSQLPKDRFSAERLKGVDSTLKIQPAKLEDSAVYLCASSLGDREYYEQYFGPGTRLTVT.

Only a few counts were recorded for this clone. V and J are TRBV5-1 and TRBJ2-3; weak D call: TRBD2 (8 bases). V lost 4 bases and J 2 bases, leaving 17 bases between the germline ends. The CDR3 totals 16 residues. Germline V gives CDR1 SGHRS, CDR2 YFSETQ. The CDR3 is CASSRGRGAYTDTQYF. CDR3 in DNA: TGCGCCAGCAGCAGGGGGCGGGGGGCCTACACAGATACGCAGTATTTT.

In this sample, this clone turned up a few times. This rearrangement joins TRBV29-1 to TRBJ2-3; D call uncertain. The V and J ends lost 5 bases and 0 bases respectively, with 9 bases between them. Germline values: CDR1 SQVTM, CDR2 ANQGSEA. CDR3 length: 13 residues. Here the CDR3 reads CSVFPVSTDTQYF. Written as DNA, the CDR3 is TGCAGCGTTTTCCCAGTAAGCACAGATACGCAGTATTTT.

The chain couples TRBV27 to TRBJ2-7; 12 bases line up with TRBD1. Germline loops: CDR1 MNHEY, CDR2 SMNVEV (reference sequence). The junction had 9 bases not matched to a gene; V was cut back by 5 bases and J by 4 bases. The CDR3 has 16 amino acids. CDR3 region: CASSTAGTGGIYEQYF. CDR3 nucleotide sequence: TGTGCCAGCAGTACCGCCGGGACAGGGGGCATATACGAGCAGTACTTC.